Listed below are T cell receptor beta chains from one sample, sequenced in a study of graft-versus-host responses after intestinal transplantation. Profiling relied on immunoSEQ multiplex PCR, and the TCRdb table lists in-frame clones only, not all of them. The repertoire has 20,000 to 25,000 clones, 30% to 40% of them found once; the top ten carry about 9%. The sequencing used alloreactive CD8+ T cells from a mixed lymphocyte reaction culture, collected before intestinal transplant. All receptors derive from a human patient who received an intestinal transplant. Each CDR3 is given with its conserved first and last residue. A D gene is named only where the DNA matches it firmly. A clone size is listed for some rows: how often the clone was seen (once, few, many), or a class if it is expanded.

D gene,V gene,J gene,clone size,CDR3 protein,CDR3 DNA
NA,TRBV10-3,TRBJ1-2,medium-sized,CAILQAGDGYTF,TGTGCCATCCTCCAGGCAGGGGATGGCTACACCTTC
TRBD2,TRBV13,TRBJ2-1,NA,CASSLRPRLAGPNEQFF,TGTGCCAGCAGCTTACGGCCTCGACTAGCGGGACCCAATGAGCAGTTCTTC
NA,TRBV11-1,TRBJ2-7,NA,CASSFTGTYEQYF,TGTGCCAGCAGCTTTACGGGGACCTACGAGCAGTACTTC
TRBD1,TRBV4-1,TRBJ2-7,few,CASSHPGTGSYEQYF,TGCGCCAGCAGCCACCCCGGGACAGGGTCCTACGAGCAGTACTTC
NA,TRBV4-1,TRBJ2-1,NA,CASSQDYPSRQFF,TGCGCCAGCAGCCAAGATTACCCGTCCCGGCAGTTCTTC
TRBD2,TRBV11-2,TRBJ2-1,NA,CASSLSWGLANNEQFF,TGTGCCAGCAGCTTATCCTGGGGACTAGCAAACAATGAGCAGTTCTTC
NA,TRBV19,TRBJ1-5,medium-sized,CASVSVGNQPQHF,TGTGCCAGCGTTTCGGTCGGAAATCAGCCCCAGCATTTT
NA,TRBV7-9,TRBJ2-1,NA,CASSLVGEQFF,TGTGCCAGCAGCTTAGTAGGTGAGCAGTTCTTC
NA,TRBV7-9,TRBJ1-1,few,CASSLGSFRAFF,TGTGCCAGCAGCTTAGGGTCTTTCCGGGCTTTCTTT
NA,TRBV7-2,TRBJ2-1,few,CASSLTGLYTYNEQFF,TGTGCCAGCAGCCTAACAGGTCTCTACACCTACAATGAGCAGTTCTTC
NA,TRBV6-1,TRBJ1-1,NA,CASSEENTWYTEAFF,TGTGCCAGCAGTGAAGAAAACACATGGTACACTGAAGCTTTCTTT
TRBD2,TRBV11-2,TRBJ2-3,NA,CASSFAAGSTDTQYF,TGTGCCAGCAGCTTCGCAGCGGGGAGCACAGATACGCAGTATTTT
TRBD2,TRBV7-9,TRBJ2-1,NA,CASTGTSGHNEQFF,TGTGCCAGCACCGGGACTAGCGGGCACAATGAGCAGTTCTTC
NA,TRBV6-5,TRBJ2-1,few,CASSYSRATYNEQFF,TGTGCCAGCAGTTACTCGAGGGCGACCTACAATGAGCAGTTCTTC
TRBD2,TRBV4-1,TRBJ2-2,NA,CASSQAPHEVAGTGELFF,TGCGCCAGCAGCCAAGCCCCCCATGAGGTAGCGGGCACCGGGGAGCTGTTTTTT
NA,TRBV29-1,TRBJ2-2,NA,CSVARNTGELFF,TGCAGCGTCGCCCGGAACACCGGGGAGCTGTTTTTT
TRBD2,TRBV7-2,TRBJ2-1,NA,CASSLVELAGGPYNEQFF,TGTGCCAGCAGCTTAGTGGAATTAGCGGGGGGGCCTTACAATGAGCAGTTCTTC
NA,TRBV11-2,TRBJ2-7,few,CASSLGSHEQYF,TGTGCCAGCAGCTTAGGGTCCCACGAGCAGTACTTC
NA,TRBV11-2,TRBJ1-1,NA,CASSLGEQGNTEAFF,TGTGCCAGCAGCTTAGGAGAGCAGGGGAACACTGAAGCTTTCTTT
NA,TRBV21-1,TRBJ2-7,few,CASRFRQPGQPYEQYF,TGTGCCAGCCGATTTCGCCAGCCGGGACAGCCCTACGAGCAGTACTTC
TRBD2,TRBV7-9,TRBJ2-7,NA,CASSSAGLSHEQYF,TGTGCCAGCAGCTCGGCGGGACTAAGCCACGAGCAGTACTTC
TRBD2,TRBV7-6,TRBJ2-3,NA,CASSFGLAEPFTDTQYF,TGTGCCAGCAGCTTCGGACTAGCGGAGCCTTTCACAGATACGCAGTATTTT
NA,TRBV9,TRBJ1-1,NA,CASSPSPKNTEAFF,TGTGCCAGCAGCCCGTCCCCCAAAAACACTGAAGCTTTCTTT
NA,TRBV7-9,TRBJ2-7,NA,CASSGQARDEQYF,TGTGCCAGCAGCGGCCAGGCGAGAGACGAGCAGTACTTC
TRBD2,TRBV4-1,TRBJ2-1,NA,CASSQRPLGGREGEQFF,TGCGCCAGCAGCCAAAGGCCCCTGGGGGGGAGGGAGGGTGAGCAGTTCTTC
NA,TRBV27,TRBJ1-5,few,CASSSTGYSNQPQHF,TGTGCCAGCAGTTCAACAGGGTATAGCAATCAGCCCCAGCATTTT
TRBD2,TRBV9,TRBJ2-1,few,CASSVGNGRSNEQFF,TGTGCCAGCAGCGTAGGGAACGGGAGGTCTAATGAGCAGTTCTTC
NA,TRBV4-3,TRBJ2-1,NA,CASSQDWSTYNEQFF,TGCGCCAGCAGCCAAGACTGGTCGACCTACAATGAGCAGTTCTTC
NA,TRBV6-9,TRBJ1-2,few,CASSYSSPWDYGYTF,TGTGCCAGCAGTTACTCGTCACCGTGGGACTATGGCTACACCTTC
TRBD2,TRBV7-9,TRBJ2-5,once,CASSPALAGAPVETQYF,TGTGCCAGCAGCCCAGCGCTAGCGGGGGCCCCCGTGGAGACCCAGTACTTC
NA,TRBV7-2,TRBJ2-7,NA,CASSLWAPPAYEQYF,TGTGCCAGCAGCTTATGGGCCCCACCAGCCTACGAGCAGTACTTC
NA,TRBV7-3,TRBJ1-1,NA,CASRKGHRGTEAFF,TGTGCCAGCAGGAAAGGCCACCGGGGGACTGAAGCTTTCTTT
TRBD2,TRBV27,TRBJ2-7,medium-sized,CASSLVAGGPYEQYF,TGTGCCAGCAGTTTAGTCGCGGGAGGGCCCTACGAGCAGTACTTC
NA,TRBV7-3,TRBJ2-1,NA,CASSLGGQVYNEQFF,TGTGCCAGCAGCTTAGGGGGACAAGTCTACAATGAGCAGTTCTTC
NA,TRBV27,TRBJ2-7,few,CASSWGGPSYEQYF,TGTGCCAGCAGTTGGGGGGGCCCCTCCTACGAGCAGTACTTC
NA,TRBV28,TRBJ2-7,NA,CASSLQVRPIVELPFSAEQYF,TGTGCCAGCAGTCTCCAAGTTCGTCCGATCGTTGAACTACCGTTCTCCGCCGAGCAGTACTTC
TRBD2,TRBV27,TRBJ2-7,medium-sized,CASSLSGGSSYEQYF,TGTGCCAGCAGTCTTAGCGGGGGTTCATCCTACGAGCAGTACTTC
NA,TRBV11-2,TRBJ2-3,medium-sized,CASSAPTRADTQYF,TGTGCCAGCAGCGCACCTACTAGGGCAGATACGCAGTATTTT
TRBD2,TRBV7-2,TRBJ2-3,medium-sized,CASRGTSAYTDTQYF,TGTGCCAGCAGGGGGACTAGTGCCTACACAGATACGCAGTATTTT
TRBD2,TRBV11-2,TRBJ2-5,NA,CASSLVGTSFETQYF,TGTGCCAGCAGCTTAGTTGGGACTAGCTTTGAGACCCAGTACTTC
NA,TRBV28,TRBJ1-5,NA,CASRLYGDYQPQHF,TGTGCCAGCCGATTATATGGGGATTATCAGCCCCAGCATTTT